The 21 T cell receptor beta chains given below trace back to one sample, sequenced in a study of Tregs in tolerant kidney transplant recipients (dated by TCRdb to about 2019). In the paper's terms, the time point label means: blood sample drawn before combined kidney and bone marrow transplant. Library construction relied on the immunoSEQ multiplex PCR assay. TCRdb's version of the immuneACCESS table is confined to in-frame rearrangements and falls short of the full clone set. An unresolved V gene accounts for under half of the shortfall where checked; the remainder is of unknown origin. The sample table gives 45,000 to 55,000 clones. Roughly 0.89% of the sample is in the top ten clones. The sample here was CD4+ T cells from blood, taken before the transplant. The receptors come from a human donor who received a combined kidney and bone marrow transplant.

With regard to this clone: The read terminates 3 residues ahead of where the CDR3 ends, so the germline J gene completes it. The V and J genes are TRBV20-1 and TRBJ2-4, with a weak D call TRBD1 (5 bases). This CDR3 has 12 residues. CDR1 and CDR2 (germline): DFQATT, SNEGSKA (reference sequence). V was cut by 5 bases and J by 0 bases, with 5 bases left in between. The CDR3 bases that were read are TGCAGTGCTCAGGGAGCCAAAAACATT. Translated, it gives CSAQGAKNI. The CDR3 in its entirety is CSAQGAKNIQYF.

Of note for this clone: Read data end 3 residues before the CDR3 end; the end is taken from the germline J gene. This chain connects TRBV6-2 or TRBV6-3 to TRBJ2-5; 13 bases match TRBD2. In germline, CDR1 is MNHEY, CDR2 SVGEGT. The V gene end was trimmed by 5 bases and the J gene end by 1 base; junction bases not matched to a gene: 7. The CDR3 is 17 residues long. CDR3 DNA, as far as it was read: TGTGCCAGCAGTACGGGACTAGCGGGACTTCTCCAAGAGACC. Its translation is CASSTGLAGLLQET. The whole CDR3 sequence reads CASSTGLAGLLQETQYF.

Comment on this clone: The observed sequence ends 3 residues before the CDR3 terminus, with the missing tail filled in from the germline J gene. The chain links TRBV20-1 to TRBJ1-5; 9 bases align to TRBD1. J lost 7 bases, V lost 3 bases, and 4 bases had no gene match. The CDR3 contains 13 residues. Germline loops: CDR1 DFQATT, CDR2 SNEGSKA (reference sequence). The CDR3 region is CSARGTGKQPQHF. CDR3 DNA (partial): TGCAGTGCTAGGGGGACAGGGAAACAGCCC.

As concerns this clone: The observed sequence ends 3 residues before the CDR3 terminus, with the missing tail filled in from the germline J gene. This sequence joins TRBV20-1 and TRBJ1-2, with a tentative D call TRBD1 (5 bases). Trimming removed 0 bases at V and 3 bases at J, with 5 bases between. Germline assignment: CDR1 DFQATT and CDR2 SNEGSKA (reference sequence). The CDR3 totals 12 residues. CDR3 DNA (partial): TGCAGTGCTAGAGAGACAGACTATGGC. Its translation: CSARETDYG. The CDR3 reads in full as CSARETDYGYTF.

Comments on this clone: The read stops 3 residues short of the end of the CDR3; the missing end is completed from the germline J gene. The chain recombines TRBV27 with TRBJ2-1, with a tentative D call TRBD2 (6 bases). Germline CDR1 is MNHEY and CDR2 is SMNVEV (reference sequence). The CDR3 extends over 22 amino acids. The V and J ends lost 0 bases and 0 bases respectively, with 27 bases between them. Incomplete CDR3 DNA: TGTGCCAGCAGTTTATCTGGTTGGGGAGAAGGACTAACCTGGGGCTCCTACAATGAG. Encoded protein: CASSLSGWGEGLTWGSYNE. The entire CDR3 sequence reads CASSLSGWGEGLTWGSYNEQFF.

Comment on this clone: The DNA ends 3 residues before the CDR3 does, and the rest of the CDR3 is filled in from the germline J gene. The identical CDR3 is also encoded by other nucleotide sequences in the sample. The V and J genes are TRBV7-8 and TRBJ2-7; 8 bases match TRBD2. CDR3 length: 16 residues. Germline V gene data show CDR1 as SGHVS and CDR2 as FQNEAQ. Unmatched junction bases numbered 13, after V lost 4 bases and J lost 5 bases. The sequenced CDR3 bases are TGTGCCAGCAGCTCCCAGAGCGGGAGTTATGGGAACGAG. Amino acid sequence: CASSSQSGSYGNE. The entire CDR3 protein reads CASSSQSGSYGNEQYF.

As regards this clone: The read ends 3 residues shy of where the CDR3 ends; the end is completed using the germline J gene. This chain connects TRBV7-2 to TRBJ1-2; a possible D gene is TRBD1 (6 bases). Germline V lookup: CDR1 SGHTA, CDR2 FQGNSA. V was pared by 1 base and J by 4 bases, with 7 bases between. The CDR3 consists of 13 residues. CDR3 region: CASSLDRAYGYTF. CDR3 DNA, as far as it was read: TGTGCCAGCAGCTTAGACAGGGCCTATGGC.

Worth noting for this clone: The read ends 3 residues before the CDR3 terminus; that terminus is restored from the germline J gene. The rearrangement links TRBV5-1 to TRBJ2-1; 12 bases line up with TRBD1. Looked up from germline, CDR1 is SGHRS and CDR2 is YFSETQ. With 4 bases clipped from V and 9 bases from J, the junction kept 11 bases outside the gene matches. The CDR3 consists of 16 residues. The sequenced CDR3 bases are TGCGCCAGCAGCAGCCTCCCCGGGACAGGGGGCAGTGAG. This sequence encodes CASSSLPGTGGSE. The complete CDR3 reads CASSSLPGTGGSEQFF.

In regard to this clone: The CDR3 end lies 3 residues beyond the end of the read and is filled in from the germline J gene. V gene TRBV20-1 combines with J gene TRBJ2-7; possibly TRBD1 or TRBD2 for D (5 bases each). V lost 6 bases to trimming and J lost 6 bases, with 18 bases between them. The CDR3 consists of 13 residues. Germline V gene lookup returns CDR1 DFQATT and CDR2 SNEGSKA (reference sequence). CDR3 region: CSAINPRGGEQYF. Incomplete CDR3 DNA: TGCAGTGCAATCAATCCGAGGGGTGGCGAG.

With respect to this clone: The DNA ends 3 residues before the CDR3 does, and the rest of the CDR3 is filled in from the germline J gene. The chain combines TRBV18 with TRBJ1-6; TRBD1 might be the D (6 bases). V dropped 3 bases and J dropped 2 bases, with 14 bases sitting between them. There are 17 residues in the CDR3. Germline V gene sequence: CDR1 KGHSH, CDR2 LQKENI. This chain's CDR3 is CASSPQGIATYNSPLHF. The CDR3 bases that were read are TGTGCCAGCTCACCCCAGGGGATAGCCACCTATAATTCACCC.

Concerning this clone itself: The CDR3 end lies 3 residues beyond the end of the read and is filled in from the germline J gene. The V call is TRBV19, the J call TRBJ2-2; 9 nucleotides align to TRBD1. V shed 5 bases and J 7 bases; nucleotides not matched to a gene: 8. The CDR3 runs to 15 residues. In germline, CDR1 is LNHDA, CDR2 SQIVND (reference sequence). The CDR3 is CASSHGTGIVGELFF. The sequenced part of the CDR3 DNA is TGTGCCAGTAGTCACGGGACAGGGATCGTCGGGGAG.

In the case of this clone: Read sequence stops 3 residues before the CDR3 end, and the germline J gene provides the missing end. This chain connects TRBV10-1 to TRBJ2-5; TRBD1 agrees at 7 bases. V trimming: 5 bases; J trimming: 1 base; junction bases outside the gene matches: 4. Germline V gene data show CDR1 as WNHNN and CDR2 as SYGVQD (reference sequence). This CDR3 has 14 amino acids. The sequenced part of the CDR3 DNA is TGCGCCAGCAGTCCCGGGACAGCCCAAGAGACC. Amino acid sequence: CASSPGTAQET. The entire CDR3 protein reads CASSPGTAQETQYF.

On this clone itself: The read ends 3 residues shy of where the CDR3 ends; the end is completed using the germline J gene. This chain uses TRBV7-3 with TRBJ2-2; D perhaps matches TRBD2 (6 bases). The CDR3 has 16 amino acids. CDR1 SGHTA and CDR2 FQGTGA come from the germline V gene. Trimming took 8 bases from V and 1 from J, leaving 17 bases between them. The DNA read from the CDR3 is TGTGCCAGCTCATCTACCAGGACTATGAACACCGGGGAG. It is translated as CASSSTRTMNTGE. The entire CDR3 is CASSSTRTMNTGELFF. The complete variable domain, with remaining parts taken from reference TRBV7-3 and TRBJ2-2, reads GAGVSQTPSNKVTEKGKYVELRCDPISGHTALYWYRQSLGQGPEFLIYFQGTGAADDSGLPNDRFFAVRPEGSVSTLKIQRTERGDSAVYLCASSSTRTMNTGELFFGEGSRLTVL.

For this clone: The observed sequence ends 3 residues before the CDR3 terminus, with the missing tail filled in from the germline J gene. The V call is TRBV11-3, the J call TRBJ2-4, with D tentatively TRBD2 (6 bases). Per the germline V gene, CDR1 is SGHNT and CDR2 is YENEEA. With 3 bases removed from V and 3 bases from J, the gap between germline ends came to 9 bases. CDR3 length equals 14 residues. The CDR3: CASSFGGDKNIQYF. The covered CDR3 bases are TGTGCCAGCAGCTTCGGCGGGGACAAAAACATT.

As for this clone: The read comes to an end 3 residues before the CDR3 does, leaving the germline J gene to fill in the end. Different DNA sequences within this sample yield the same CDR3. The V call is TRBV6-1, the J call TRBJ1-1; 8 bases map to TRBD1. With 3 bases clipped from V and 3 bases from J, the junction kept 0 bases outside the gene matches. In germline, CDR1 is MNHNS, CDR2 SASEGT. The CDR3 loop spans 13 amino acids. Here the CDR3 reads CASSEDRDTEAFF. The part of the CDR3 DNA that was read is TGTGCCAGCAGTGAGGACAGGGACACTGAA.

As concerns this clone: The sequence runs out 3 residues before the end of the CDR3; the remainder is reconstructed from the germline J gene. The chain joins TRBV6-2 or TRBV6-3 to TRBJ2-6, with TRBD1 as a possible D gene (6 bases). The germline gives CDR1 MNHEY, CDR2 SVGEGT. Trimming cost V 3 bases and J 0 bases, with 12 bases left between them. The CDR3 runs 17 residues. This CDR3 is CASSYGDRFSGANVLTF. CDR3 DNA, as far as it was read: TGTGCCAGCAGTTATGGAGACAGGTTCTCTGGGGCCAACGTC.

A note on this clone: The observed sequence ends 3 residues before the CDR3 terminus, with the missing tail filled in from the germline J gene. The J gene is TRBJ2-1, the V gene TRBV30; D remains unclear. V lost 0 bases to trimming and J lost 6 bases, with 6 bases between them. Germline assignment: CDR1 GTSNPN and CDR2 SVGIG (reference sequence). This CDR3 has 12 amino acids. The CDR3 DNA, read in part, is TGTGCCTGGAGTGTACTCGGCAATGAG. It specifies CAWSVLGNE. The full CDR3 protein is CAWSVLGNEQFF.

About this clone: Read coverage stops 3 residues before the CDR3 terminus; the germline J gene supplies the remainder. J is TRBJ1-2 and V is TRBV30; D may be TRBD1 (6 bases). The germline V gene has CDR1 GTSNPN and CDR2 SVGIG (reference sequence). This CDR3 has 15 amino acids. V lost 2 bases and J 2 bases, leaving 15 bases between the germline ends. CDR3 sequence: CAWSSLGGANYGYTF. CDR3 DNA (partial): TGTGCCTGGAGTTCGTTGGGGGGGGCCAACTATGGC.

As for this clone: Coverage ceases 3 residues before the CDR3 finishes, and the germline J gene fills in the end. The chain employs TRBV6-1 and TRBJ1-4, with 8 bases lining up with TRBD1. V gave up 4 bases and J gave up 8 bases; unmatched junction bases: 9. In germline, CDR1 is MNHNS, CDR2 SASEGT. The CDR3 spans 15 residues. CDR3 amino acids: CASSAQDREREKLFF. The covered CDR3 bases are TGTGCCAGCAGTGCACAGGACAGGGAGAGGGAAAAA.

Turning to this clone: Read sequence stops 3 residues before the CDR3 end, and the germline J gene provides the missing end. The chain carries TRBV29-1 and TRBJ2-5, with TRBD1 matching 7 bases. The germline CDR1 and CDR2 sequences are SQVTM and ANQGSEA. CDR3 length equals 13 residues. The V gene end was trimmed by 4 bases and the J gene end by 1 base; junction bases not matched to a gene: 3. CDR3 in amino acids: CSVGRQGQETQYF. The sequenced part of the CDR3 DNA is TGCAGCGTTGGGCGACAGGGCCAAGAGACC.

Comments on this clone: Read data end 3 residues before the CDR3 end; the end is taken from the germline J gene. The chain recombines TRBV7-2 with TRBJ2-1; tentatively, D is TRBD1 (6 bases). V was pared by 3 bases and J by 2 bases, with 11 bases between. CDR1 SGHTA and CDR2 FQGNSA come from the germline V gene. The CDR3 is made up of 15 amino acids. This CDR3 reads CASSLNREPYNEQFF. CDR3 DNA (partial): TGTGCCAGCAGCTTGAACAGGGAACCCTACAATGAG.